The text below deals with one T cell receptor (beta chain). Its cognate antigen is unknown. Donors in the study were healthy people who gave bone marrow. These data come from a study of cytomegalovirus exposure and HLA in healthy donors. Study outcomes and limitations: In a later analysis, V- and J-gene trimming of beta chains associated with a DCLRE1C missense variant, replicated independently. An analysis was carried out later, and it reportedly showed fewer N-insertions in an Asian-associated ancestry cluster than the 666-donor mean.

This CDR3 has 13 amino acids. V lost 8 bases, J lost 6 bases, and 13 bases lay in between. The germline V gene has CDR1 MNHNS and CDR2 SASEGT. Researchers ran the PCR with 60 Vbeta and 13 Jbeta primers. Sequencing was performed with immunoSEQ multiplex PCR; in TCRdb, only in-frame clones are kept and a portion is missing. Of 95,000 to 150,000 clones detected, approximately 15% appear once; the ten largest clones hold roughly 2%. Sequencing was carried out using PBMCs. The clonotype comes from a woman aged 18-30 years in good health and CMV-seronegative. The rearrangement links TRBV6-1 to TRBJ1-4; possible D gene TRBD1, 5 bases. For the CDR3, the DNA is TGTGCCAGCTGGGGGAGGGTGGATGAAAAACTGTTTTTT. Translating it yields CASWGRVDEKLFF.